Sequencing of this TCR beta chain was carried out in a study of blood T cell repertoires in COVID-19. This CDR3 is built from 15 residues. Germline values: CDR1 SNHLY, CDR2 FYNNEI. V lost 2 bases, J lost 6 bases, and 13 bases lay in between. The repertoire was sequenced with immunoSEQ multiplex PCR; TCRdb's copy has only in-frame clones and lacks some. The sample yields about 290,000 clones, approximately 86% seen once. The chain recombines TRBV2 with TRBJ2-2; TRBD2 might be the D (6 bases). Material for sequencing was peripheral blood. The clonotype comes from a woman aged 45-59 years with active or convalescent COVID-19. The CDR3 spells CASSERSGDSGELFF. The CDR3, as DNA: TGTGCCAGCAGTGAAAGGTCGGGGGACTCCGGGGAGCTGTTTTTT.